Below are 11 T cell receptor beta chains sequenced from a single sample in a study of response to subunit inactivated influenza vaccine. TCRdb used MiXCR to reprocess the RT-PCR reads, holding one entry per CDR3 protein. The sample has about 780,000 distinct CDR3 sequences, 18% seen once. The sequences come from PBMCs from blood, collected roughly 5 days after vaccination. The receptors were sampled from a man aged 50-59 years who received an inactivated influenza vaccine.

This chain joins TRBV4-1 and TRBJ2-3; 8 bases align to TRBD2. This CDR3 is built from 16 residues. Germline V gene lookup returns CDR1 MGHRA and CDR2 YSYEKL. The ends lost 1 base at V and 6 bases at J; junction bases unmatched: 9. As DNA, the CDR3 is TGCGCCAGCAGCCAAGCTCGCGGGGGGCCAGGGGATACGCAGTATTTT. Amino acid sequence: CASSQARGGPGDTQYF.

This clonotype was detected only a few times. V usage is TRBV9 and J usage is TRBJ2-5; the match to TRBD2 covers 14 bases. J gave up 5 bases and V 4 bases, and 7 bases lay outside the gene matches. The germline CDR1 and CDR2 sequences are SGDLS and YYNGEE. CDR3 size: 16 residues. The CDR3 DNA is TGTGCCAGCAGCACTCGACTAGCGGGGGGGGCTGAGACCCAGTACTTC. The encoded protein is CASSTRLAGGAETQYF.

This clonotype has ten or more counts. The CDR3 here is CASSLEQASNEQFF. CDR3 sequence (DNA): TGCGCCAGCAGCTTGGAACAGGCCAGTAATGAGCAGTTCTTC. The gene calls are TRBV5-1 and TRBJ2-1; weak D call: TRBD1 (5 bases). Germline loops: CDR1 SGHRS, CDR2 YFSETQ. V lost 0 bases and J lost 7, with 11 bases in between. The length of the CDR3 is 14 residues.

This clonotype was counted only a few times. The V and J genes are TRBV5-6 and TRBJ1-2; a possible D gene is TRBD1 (5 bases). The CDR3 extends over 15 amino acids. Germline values: CDR1 SGHDT, CDR2 YYEEEE. Trimming removed 0 bases from V and 4 bases from J, with 13 bases in between. CDR3 nucleotide sequence: TGTGCCAGCAGCTTGGTAGGGGCGCCGGGCTATGGCTACACCTTC. Translated, it gives CASSLVGAPGYGYTF.

The genes are TRBV20-1 and TRBJ2-2; 7 nucleotides line up with TRBD2. The germline V gene encodes CDR1 DFQATT and CDR2 SNEGSKA (reference sequence). There are 16 residues in the CDR3. The trim removed 0 bases at V and 6 bases at J, leaving 10 bases unmatched. The chain's CDR3 is CSARDRGGRAAGELFF. In nucleotides, the CDR3 is TGCAGTGCTAGAGATCGGGGTGGGAGGGCCGCCGGGGAGCTGTTTTTT.

This chain joins TRBV6-4 and TRBJ2-1; D perhaps matches TRBD2 (6 bases). CDR1 and CDR2 (germline): MRHNA, SNTAGT. This CDR3 has 15 amino acids. V was cut by 0 bases and J by 5 bases, with 11 bases left in between. CDR3 nucleotides: TGTGCCAGCAGTGACTCACCCGGGAGTAACAATGAGCAGTTCTTC. Translating it yields CASSDSPGSNNEQFF.

This clonotype was counted between two and nine times. The junction departs from the called germline gene at one end, perhaps through a read error. V is TRBV7-7 and J is TRBJ2-3, with 11 positions matching TRBD2. The CDR3 runs 16 residues. In germline, CDR1 is SSHAT, CDR2 FNYEAQ (reference sequence). CDR3 protein: CASSSGVSGGADTQYF. DNA for the CDR3: TGTGCTAGCAGCTCCGGAGTTAGCGGGGGGGCAGATACGCAGTATTTT.

This clonotype appeared a few times. The rearrangement links TRBV7-2 to TRBJ2-1, with D maybe TRBD2 (5 bases). V was cut by 6 bases and J by 5 bases, with 11 bases left in between. The CDR3 sequence is 13 residues long. The V gene's germline CDR1 is SGHTA and CDR2 FQGNSA. Here the CDR3 DNA reads TGTGCCAGCAGACCAGCGGCTAACAATGAGCAGTTCTTC. It is translated as CASRPAANNEQFF.

This clonotype has just a few counts. This chain connects TRBV20-1 to TRBJ2-5, with TRBD1 matching over 7 bases. Germline V gene lookup returns CDR1 DFQATT and CDR2 SNEGSKA (reference sequence). This CDR3 spans 14 amino acids. Unmatched junction bases numbered 5, after V lost 3 bases and J lost 1 base. CDR3 region: CSARPDRAQETQYF. The CDR3, as DNA: TGCAGTGCTAGGCCCGACAGGGCCCAAGAGACCCAGTACTTC.

Here the CDR3 reads CASSYLASSYEQYF. CDR3 nucleotide sequence: TGCGCCAGCAGCTACTTGGCGAGCTCCTACGAGCAGTACTTC. The chain uses TRBV5-1 and TRBJ2-7; D gene ambiguous. This CDR3 has 14 residues. The germline V and J ends were trimmed by 3 bases and 0 bases, with 10 bases remaining between them. CDR1 is SGHRS and CDR2 is YFSETQ in the germline V gene.

This clonotype was observed a few times. This chain connects TRBV20-1 to TRBJ2-7; the D gene is possibly TRBD1 (6 bases). Germline V gives CDR1 DFQATT, CDR2 SNEGSKA (reference sequence). V was trimmed by 4 bases and J by 6 bases, leaving 19 bases between them. The CDR3 contains 14 residues. Written as DNA, the CDR3 is TGCAGTGCTAACAGAAAGGTTCAGGGGCGCGAGCAGTACTTC. Translated: CSANRKVQGREQYF.